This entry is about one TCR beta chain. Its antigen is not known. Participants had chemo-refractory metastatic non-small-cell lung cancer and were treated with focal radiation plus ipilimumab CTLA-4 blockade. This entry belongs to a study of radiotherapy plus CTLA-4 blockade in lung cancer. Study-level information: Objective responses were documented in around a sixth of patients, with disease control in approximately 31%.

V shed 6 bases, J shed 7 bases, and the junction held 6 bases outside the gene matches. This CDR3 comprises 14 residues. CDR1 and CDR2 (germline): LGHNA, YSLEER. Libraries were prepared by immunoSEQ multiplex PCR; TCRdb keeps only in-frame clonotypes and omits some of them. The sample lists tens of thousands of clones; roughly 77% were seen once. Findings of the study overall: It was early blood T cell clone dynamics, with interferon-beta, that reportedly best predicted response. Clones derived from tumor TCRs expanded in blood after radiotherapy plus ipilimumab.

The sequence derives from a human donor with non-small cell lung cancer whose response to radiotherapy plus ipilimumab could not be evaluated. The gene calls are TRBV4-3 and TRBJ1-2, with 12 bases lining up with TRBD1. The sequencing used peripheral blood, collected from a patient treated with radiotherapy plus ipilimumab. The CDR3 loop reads CASRRDRGLGGYTF. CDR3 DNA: TGCGCCAGCAGACGGGACAGGGGGCTGGGTGGCTACACCTTC.